This T cell receptor (beta chain) was captured by sequencing in a study of blood T cell repertoires in COVID-19. As for the study in general: Samples taken during acute and convalescent COVID-19 were collected in the United States, Italy and Spain. Sources were T cells, B-cell-depleted T cells, or PBMCs; the material itself was cDNA or gDNA.

The CDR3 length is 15 residues. V lost 3 bases to trimming and J lost 0 bases; unmatched junction nucleotides: 2. Germline CDR1 SGHRS, CDR2 YFSETQ. In the study's own analysis: It was from reference gene primer amplification that nucleated cell counts were estimated. Sequenced by immunoSEQ multiplex PCR; TCRdb stores in-frame clones only, minus some. V, J and clone size were drawn from that table, and D and trimming were deduced from the DNA. The repertoire includes about 160,000 clones, roughly 81% of them detected once, and less than 6.5% sits in the top ten. Seattle patients were enrolled while actively infected and followed longitudinally.

The source is a woman between 45 and 60 years old with COVID-19, enrolled during active disease. The material sequenced was peripheral blood. This chain links TRBV5-1 with TRBJ2-7; 11 nucleotides agree with TRBD1. The chain's CDR3 is CASSWGQGGSYEQYF. The CDR3 DNA reads TGCGCCAGCAGCTGGGGACAGGGGGGCTCCTACGAGCAGTACTTC.